The present T cell receptor beta chain was sequenced within a study of cytomegalovirus exposure and HLA in healthy donors. Turning to the study itself: Counted in an early data release were about 85 million unique TCRs from HLA-typed donors.

The PCR used 60 Vbeta and 13 Jbeta primers. The assay was immunoSEQ multiplex PCR, and TCRdb's table has in-frame clones only and misses some. Here the sample spans about 89,000 clones, 77% being singletons. The ends lost 3 bases at V and 2 bases at J; junction bases unmatched: 10. Germline CDR1 and CDR2: SGHVS and FQNEAQ. This CDR3 region has 17 residues. V gene TRBV7-8 combines with J gene TRBJ1-5, with 7 positions matching TRBD1. The source material was PBMCs. The source is a man aged 25-45 years in good health and CMV-seronegative. For the CDR3, the DNA is TGTGCCAGCAGCTTGGGGACCGCGACAGGGCGCAATCAGCCCCAGCATTTT. As protein: CASSLGTATGRNQPQHF.